What follows are 10 T cell receptor beta chains derived from one specimen sequenced in a study of T-cell reconstitution after alpha-beta-depleted transplantation in children. A TCRbeta library incorporating unique molecular identifiers was prepared. TCRdb re-analysed the PCR reads in MiXCR, keeping a single row per CDR3 protein. Of about 300,000 distinct CDR3 sequences in the sample, roughly a tenth were seen once. The input for sequencing was PBMCs, taken before TCRalphabeta/CD19-depleted stem cell transplant. These receptors came from a boy in the first two years of life with acute myeloid leukemia, due to receive a stem cell transplant.

The chain carries TRBV5-1 and TRBJ1-2, with D hard to call. In germline, CDR1 is SGHRS, CDR2 YFSETQ. The CDR3 is made up of 15 amino acids. V lost 2 bases and J 2 bases, leaving 13 bases between the germline ends. Written as DNA, the CDR3 is TGCGCCAGCAGCTTCGGGGTCACGCTAAACTATGGCTACACCTTC. Protein: CASSFGVTLNYGYTF.

This clonotype has at least ten counts. The chain uses TRBV7-2 and TRBJ2-1, with D possibly being TRBD2 (7 bases). The germline V gene encodes CDR1 SGHTA and CDR2 FQGNSA. This CDR3 comprises 17 residues. V lost 5 bases, J lost 5 bases, and 22 bases lay in between. The CDR3 reads CASSRGGRGATHNEQFF. CDR3 sequence (DNA): TGTGCCAGCAGCCGAGGAGGCCGGGGGGCTACTCACAATGAGCAGTTCTTC.

This clonotype was counted a few times. One end of the junction fails to match germline, which may point to a read error. V usage is TRBV6-2 or TRBV6-3 and J usage is TRBJ2-3; 13 bases map to TRBD2. Germline-derived CDR1 and CDR2 are MNHEY and SVGEGT. The CDR3 length is 18 residues. CDR3 loop: CACSFSLTSGGALDTQYF. CDR3 DNA: TGTGCCTGCAGTTTCTCATTAACTAGCGGGGGGGCCTTAGATACGCAGTATTTT.

This sequence joins TRBV6-2 or TRBV6-3 and TRBJ2-7, with 9 bases fitting TRBD1. This CDR3 has 13 amino acids. With V trimmed by 10 bases and J by 5 bases, 9 bases remained unmatched. In germline, CDR1 is MNHEY, CDR2 SVGEGT. The CDR3 DNA follows: TGTGCCACCCTCGGACAGGGGCGAAACGAGCAGTACTTC. It is translated as CATLGQGRNEQYF.

This clonotype was counted ten times or more. The J gene is TRBJ2-5, the V gene TRBV6-5; D is unresolved. Trimming cost V 0 bases and J 3 bases, with 5 bases left between them. CDR3 size: 13 residues. Germline CDR1 and CDR2: MNHEY and SVGAGI. CDR3 sequence reads: CASSYSTEETQYF. Here the CDR3 DNA reads TGTGCCAGCAGTTACTCGACGGAAGAGACCCAGTACTTC.

The rearrangement links TRBV30 to TRBJ2-2; no reliable D call. CDR1 GTSNPN and CDR2 SVGIG come from the germline V gene (reference sequence). CDR3 length: 14 amino acids. V lost 3 bases to trimming and J lost 3 bases, with 11 bases between them. The CDR3: CAWRAQSHTGELFF. DNA of the CDR3: TGTGCCTGGAGGGCACAGTCCCACACCGGGGAGCTGTTTTTT.

This sequence joins TRBV19 and TRBJ2-1; 10 bases map to TRBD2. Looked up from germline, CDR1 is LNHDA and CDR2 is SQIVND (reference sequence). V dropped 7 bases and J dropped 3; count of bases not matched to a gene: 6. This CDR3 has 15 amino acids. The chain's CDR3 is CASNTGTSDYNEQFF. The CDR3 region has the DNA TGTGCCAGTAATACCGGGACTAGCGACTACAATGAGCAGTTCTTC.

The genes are TRBV28 and TRBJ2-5; 10 positions agree with TRBD1. Trimming took 5 bases from V and 5 from J; bases not matched to a gene: 8. The CDR3 is made up of 15 amino acids. The germline V gene encodes CDR1 MDHEN and CDR2 SYDVKM. CDR3 protein: CASSLRGTGVETQYF. The CDR3 coding sequence is TGTGCCAGCAGTCTCCGCGGGACAGGGGTTGAGACCCAGTACTTC.

As to this clonotype: A single base separates this from a much larger clone, so it may be a read error. In nucleotides, the CDR3 is TGTGTCAGCTCGAGGATGGCAGGTAATCAGCCCCAGCATTTT. It encodes CVSSRMAGNQPQHF. The V call is TRBV7-2, the J call TRBJ1-5; D not certain. The germline V gene encodes CDR1 SGHTA and CDR2 FQGNSA. CDR3 length equals 14 residues. The full variable domain, rest sourced from reference TRBV7-2 and TRBJ1-5, is GAGVSQSPSNKVTEKGKDVELRCDPISGHTALYWYRQSLGQGLEFLIYFQGNSAPDKSGLPSDRFSAERTGGSVSTLTIQRTQQEDSAVYLCVSSRMAGNQPQHFGDGTRLSIL.

At least ten counts were recorded for this clonotype. The rearrangement uses TRBV5-5 and TRBJ2-3; D perhaps matches TRBD2 (6 bases). V lost 0 bases to trimming and J lost 4 bases, with 12 bases between them. From germline, CDR1 is SGHKS and CDR2 YYEKEE (reference sequence). The CDR3 has 15 amino acids. The CDR3 spells CASSLGDSTADTQYF. DNA for the CDR3: TGTGCCAGCAGCTTGGGGGACTCTACAGCAGATACGCAGTATTTT.